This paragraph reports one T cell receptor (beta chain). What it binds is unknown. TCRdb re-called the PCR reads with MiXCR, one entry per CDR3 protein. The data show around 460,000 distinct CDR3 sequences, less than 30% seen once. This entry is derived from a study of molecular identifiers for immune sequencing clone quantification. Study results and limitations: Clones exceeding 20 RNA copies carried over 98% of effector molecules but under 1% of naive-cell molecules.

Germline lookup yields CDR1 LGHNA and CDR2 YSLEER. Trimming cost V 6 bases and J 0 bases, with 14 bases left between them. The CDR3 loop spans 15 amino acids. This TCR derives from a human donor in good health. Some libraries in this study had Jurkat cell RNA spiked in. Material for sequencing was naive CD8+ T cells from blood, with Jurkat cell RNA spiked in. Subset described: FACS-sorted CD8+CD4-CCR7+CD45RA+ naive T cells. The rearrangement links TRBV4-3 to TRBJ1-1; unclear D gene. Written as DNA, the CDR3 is TGCGCCAGCAGGGGCGGCCCCAACATGAACACTGAAGCTTTCTTT. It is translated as CASRGGPNMNTEAFF.